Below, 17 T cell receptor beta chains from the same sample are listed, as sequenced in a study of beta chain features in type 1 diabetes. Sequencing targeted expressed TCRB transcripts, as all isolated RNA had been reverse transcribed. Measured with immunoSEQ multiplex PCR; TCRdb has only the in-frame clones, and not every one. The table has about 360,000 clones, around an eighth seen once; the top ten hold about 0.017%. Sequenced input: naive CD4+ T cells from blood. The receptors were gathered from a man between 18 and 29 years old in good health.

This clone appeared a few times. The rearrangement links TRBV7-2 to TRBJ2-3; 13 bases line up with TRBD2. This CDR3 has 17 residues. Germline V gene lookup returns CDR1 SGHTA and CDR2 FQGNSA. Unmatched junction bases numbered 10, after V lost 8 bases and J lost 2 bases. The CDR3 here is CASSSRTSGRATDTQYF. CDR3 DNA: TGTGCCAGCTCCTCCCGTACTAGCGGGAGGGCCACAGATACGCAGTATTTT.

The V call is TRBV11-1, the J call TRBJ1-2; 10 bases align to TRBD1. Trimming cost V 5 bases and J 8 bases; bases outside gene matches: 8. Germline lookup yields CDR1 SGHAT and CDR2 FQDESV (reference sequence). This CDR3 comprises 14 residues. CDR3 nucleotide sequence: TGTGCCAGCAGCCCCCGACAGGGGGCTAGGGGCTACACCTTC. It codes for CASSPRQGARGYTF.

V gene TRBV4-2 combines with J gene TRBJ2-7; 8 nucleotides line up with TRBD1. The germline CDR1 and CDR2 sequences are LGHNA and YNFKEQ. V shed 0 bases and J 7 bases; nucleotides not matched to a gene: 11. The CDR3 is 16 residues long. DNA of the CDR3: TGTGCCAGCAGCCAAGATATACAGGGGGTACTTCGAGAGCAGTACTTC. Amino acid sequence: CASSQDIQGVLREQYF.

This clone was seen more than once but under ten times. CDR3 region: CASSFGQRFYEQYF. CDR3 DNA: TGTGCCAGCAGCTTCGGACAGCGTTTCTACGAGCAGTACTTC. The rearrangement links TRBV7-2 to TRBJ2-7, with a tentative D call TRBD1 (6 bases). Germline-derived CDR1 and CDR2 are SGHTA and FQGNSA. Trimming stripped 3 bases from V and 3 bases from J, with 12 bases between. The CDR3 totals 14 residues.

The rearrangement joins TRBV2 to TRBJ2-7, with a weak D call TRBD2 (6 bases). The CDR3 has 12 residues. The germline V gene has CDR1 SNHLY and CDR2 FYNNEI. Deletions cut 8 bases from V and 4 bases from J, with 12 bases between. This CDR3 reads CASGRAGYEQYF. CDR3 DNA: TGTGCCAGCGGTAGGGCGGGATACGAGCAGTACTTC.

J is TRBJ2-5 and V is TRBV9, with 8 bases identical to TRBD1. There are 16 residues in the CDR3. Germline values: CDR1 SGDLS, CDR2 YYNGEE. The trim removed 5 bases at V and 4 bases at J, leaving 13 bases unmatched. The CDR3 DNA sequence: TGTGCCAGCAGTCACGGGACAGGACAATACCTAGAGACCCAGTACTTC. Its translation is CASSHGTGQYLETQYF.

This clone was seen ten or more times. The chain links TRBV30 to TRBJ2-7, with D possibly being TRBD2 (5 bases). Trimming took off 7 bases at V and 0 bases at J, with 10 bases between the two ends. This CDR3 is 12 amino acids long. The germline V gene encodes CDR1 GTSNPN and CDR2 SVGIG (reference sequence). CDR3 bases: TGTGCCTATAGCGCCAGCTCCTACGAGCAGTACTTC. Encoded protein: CAYSASSYEQYF.

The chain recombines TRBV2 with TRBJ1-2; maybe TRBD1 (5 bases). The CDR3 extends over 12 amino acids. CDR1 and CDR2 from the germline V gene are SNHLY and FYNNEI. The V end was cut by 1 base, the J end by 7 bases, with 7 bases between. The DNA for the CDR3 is TGTGCCAGCAGTGAAGTAGGGGCTGGCTACACCTTC. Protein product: CASSEVGAGYTF.

CDR3 sequence: CASRPVRGEQYF. For the CDR3, the DNA is TGTGCCAGCAGACCTGTCCGGGGGGAGCAGTACTTC. The chain couples TRBV28 to TRBJ2-7; tentative D call: TRBD2 (6 bases). CDR1 MDHEN and CDR2 SYDVKM come from the germline V gene. The V end lost 6 bases, the J end lost 7 bases, and 13 bases lay between the germline ends. The CDR3 spans 12 residues.

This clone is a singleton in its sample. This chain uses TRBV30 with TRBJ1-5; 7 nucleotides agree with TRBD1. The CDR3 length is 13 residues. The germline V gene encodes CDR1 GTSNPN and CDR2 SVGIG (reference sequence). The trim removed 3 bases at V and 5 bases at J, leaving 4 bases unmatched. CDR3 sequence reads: CAWSAGGHQPQHF. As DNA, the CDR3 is TGTGCCTGGAGCGCAGGGGGTCATCAGCCCCAGCATTTT.

The CDR3 bases are TGTGCCAGCGGGGGGACAGGAGCCTACGAGCAGTACTTC. As protein: CASGGTGAYEQYF. The chain carries TRBV27 and TRBJ2-7, with 8 bases aligning to TRBD1. The CDR3 totals 13 residues. The germline V gene has CDR1 MNHEY and CDR2 SMNVEV (reference sequence). The ends lost 8 bases at V and 2 bases at J; junction bases unmatched: 5.

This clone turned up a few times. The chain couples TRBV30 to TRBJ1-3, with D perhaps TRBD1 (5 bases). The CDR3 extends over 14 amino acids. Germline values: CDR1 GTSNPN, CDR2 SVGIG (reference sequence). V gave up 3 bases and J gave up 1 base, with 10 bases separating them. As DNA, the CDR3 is TGTGCCTGGAGCGAGGACAAGTCTGGAAACACCATATATTTT. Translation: CAWSEDKSGNTIYF. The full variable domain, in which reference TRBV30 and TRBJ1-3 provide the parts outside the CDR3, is SQTIHQWPATLVQPVGSPLSLECTVEGTSNPNLYWYRQAAGRGLQLLFYSVGIGQISSEVPQNLSASRPQDRQFILSSKKLLLSDSGFYLCAWSEDKSGNTIYFGEGSWLTVV.

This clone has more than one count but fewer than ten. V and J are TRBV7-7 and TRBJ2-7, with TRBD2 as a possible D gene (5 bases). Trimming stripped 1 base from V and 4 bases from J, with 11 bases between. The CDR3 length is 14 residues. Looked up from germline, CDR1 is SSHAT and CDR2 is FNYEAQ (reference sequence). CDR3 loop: CASSLGGIGYEQYF. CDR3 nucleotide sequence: TGTGCCAGCAGCTTAGGAGGGATCGGGTACGAGCAGTACTTC.

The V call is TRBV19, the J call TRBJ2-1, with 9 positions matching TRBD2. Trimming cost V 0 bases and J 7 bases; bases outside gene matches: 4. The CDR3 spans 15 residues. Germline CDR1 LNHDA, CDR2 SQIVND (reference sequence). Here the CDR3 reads CASSIEGGGANEQFF. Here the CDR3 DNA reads TGTGCCAGTAGTATAGAGGGCGGGGGGGCTAATGAGCAGTTCTTC.

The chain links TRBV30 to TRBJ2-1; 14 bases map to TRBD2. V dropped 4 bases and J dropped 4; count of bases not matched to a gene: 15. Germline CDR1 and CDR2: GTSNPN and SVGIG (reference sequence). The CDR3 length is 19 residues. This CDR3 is CAWTKRGTSGRYPYNEQFF. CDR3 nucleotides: TGTGCCTGGACCAAAAGGGGGACTAGCGGGAGATACCCATACAATGAGCAGTTCTTC.

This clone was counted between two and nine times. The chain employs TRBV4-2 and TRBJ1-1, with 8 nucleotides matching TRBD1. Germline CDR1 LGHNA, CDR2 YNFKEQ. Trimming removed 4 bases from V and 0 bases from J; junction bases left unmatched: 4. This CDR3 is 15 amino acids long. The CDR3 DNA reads TGTGCCAGCAGCCCCTCAGGGGGCCTGAACACTGAAGCTTTCTTT. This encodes CASSPSGGLNTEAFF.

The CDR3 protein is CASTPGQNEKLFF. The DNA for the CDR3 is TGTGCCAGCACCCCGGGACAGAATGAAAAACTGTTTTTT. V and J are TRBV6-1 and TRBJ1-4; TRBD1 matches 7 bases. CDR3 size: 13 residues. Germline V CDR1 and CDR2: MNHNS, SASEGT. The junction had 4 bases not matched to a gene; V was cut back by 7 bases and J by 5 bases.